What follows are 4 T cell receptor beta chains derived from one specimen sequenced in a study of graft-versus-host responses after intestinal transplantation. The antigens of these receptors remain unknown. Assay used: immunoSEQ multiplex PCR; TCRdb lists only in-frame clones, some missing. The sample gives 80,000 to 95,000 clones, roughly 91% of which show up once; about 2% is in the top ten. This specimen was unstimulated CD8+ T cells sorted from spleen or lymph node cells, taken before intestinal transplant. These TCRs come from a human donor who received an intestinal transplant.

This sequence joins TRBV5-8 and TRBJ1-1, with 8 bases aligning to TRBD1. V lost 4 bases, J lost 2 bases, and 7 bases stayed unmatched. The CDR3 length is 15 residues. Germline-derived CDR1 and CDR2 are SGHTS and YDEGEE. The CDR3, as DNA: TGTGCCAGCAGCACGCATCAGGGGGCTAACACTGAAGCTTTCTTT. The encoded protein is CASSTHQGANTEAFF.

V is TRBV30 and J is TRBJ2-2; 7 bases align to TRBD1. The CDR3 totals 13 residues. Looked up from germline, CDR1 is GTSNPN and CDR2 is SVGIG (reference sequence). The trim removed 7 bases at V and 4 bases at J, leaving 6 bases unmatched. The CDR3 region is CAFDRVGTGELFF. CDR3 nucleotides: TGTGCCTTTGACAGGGTGGGCACCGGGGAGCTGTTTTTT.

The chain has TRBV5-1 and TRBJ2-7, with D maybe TRBD2 (6 bases). V was cut by 4 bases and J by 7 bases, with 21 bases left in between. This CDR3 region has 15 residues. CDR1 SGHRS and CDR2 YFSETQ come from the germline V gene. Here the CDR3 DNA reads TGCGCCAGCAGCATAAACCCGGGACTGAAGGAGGAGCAGTACTTC. It is translated as CASSINPGLKEEQYF.

This sequence joins TRBV7-9 and TRBJ2-1, with a weak D call TRBD2 (5 bases). The CDR3 extends over 15 amino acids. The germline V gene has CDR1 SEHNR and CDR2 FQNEAQ (reference sequence). Trimming stripped 5 bases from V and 0 bases from J, with 11 bases between. This chain's CDR3 is CASSPPAGSYNEQFF. DNA of the CDR3: TGTGCCAGCAGCCCGCCGGCGGGCTCCTACAATGAGCAGTTCTTC.